This T cell receptor (beta chain) comes out of a study of T-cell memory formation after mild COVID-19. At the level of the study: The TCR clusters were mostly specific to one donor. The study's findings and limits: Confirmation was lacking for SARS-CoV-2 specificity of second-wave clones that peaked on day 37. The study found balanced CD4/CD8 in clones contracting day 15 to 85 and a CD4+ lean in later expanders.

Worth noting for this clonotype: What it binds is unknown.

Germline-derived CDR1 and CDR2 are KGHSH and LQKENI. The length of the CDR3 is 16 residues. Trimming removed 5 bases from V and 3 bases from J; junction bases left unmatched: 13. Constant-segment primers and 5'RACE yielded cDNA libraries for TCR alpha and TCR beta, each carrying sample barcodes and UMIs. TCRdb called the 5' RACE reads again in MiXCR, with one record for every CDR3 protein. Of around 440,000 distinct CDR3 sequences detected, about 20% appear once; the ten largest clones hold approximately 13%. This TCR derives from an adult woman who had mild COVID-19 (a few samples of this study predate the infection). Cell type and time point are not known. The sample was PBMCs or a T cell subset sorted from them (not recorded which). The chain employs TRBV18 and TRBJ2-7, with 7 bases fitting TRBD1. Here the CDR3 reads CASSALQGTSFYEQYF. DNA for the CDR3: TGTGCCAGCTCAGCACTACAGGGGACGTCGTTCTACGAGCAGTACTTC.